These T cell receptor beta chains were read from a single sample in a study of metastatic and nonmetastatic thyroid tumors. TCRdb re-called the PCR reads through MiXCR. The table includes around 26,000 clones, less than 15% detected once. The sequenced sample consisted of blood. The receptors were gathered from a female donor with papillary thyroid cancer or a benign thyroid nodule (not recorded which). Some clones in this sample may be carry-over from other donors' samples. Each CDR3 is given with its conserved first and last residue. The D gene is left open where the match is weak.

-,TRBV28,CASTLGSKLTEAFF
-,TRBV4-1,CASSRLGPNTEAFF
-,TRBV20-1,CSAGGGGQDYTF
-,TRBV5-1,CASSGGLPLTDTQYF
TRBD2,TRBV28,CASSLEFAGAIVGGNEQFF
-,TRBV6-1,CASSGVRDDQFF
-,TRBV12-3/TRBV12-4,CASSSPGSLFEKLFF
-,TRBV12-3/TRBV12-4,CASSSAGAFYGYTF
TRBD1,TRBV9,CASSVGTGLSVFDDEQFF
TRBD2,TRBV28,CASSPSGPYEQYF
-,TRBV20-1,CSAEGTNIQYF
TRBD2,TRBV28,CAAGRAPGELFF
-,TRBV20-1,CSAIQGNQPQHF
-,TRBV7-7,CASSVQGGEKLFF
-,TRBV27,CASGSRGAGGPQHF
TRBD2,TRBV5-1,CASSSPNGTSGSWSYEQYF
TRBD1,TRBV6-1,CASRTGTGGTEAFF
TRBD1,TRBV9,CASSVGTGGSYEQYF
TRBD2,TRBV27,CASSSTSAQETQYF
-,TRBV9,CASSGGANVLTF
-,TRBV2,CASTWGQAMETQYF
-,TRBV3-1,CASSQTGNQPQHF
TRBD2,TRBV9,CASSGGLAETYEQYF
TRBD1,TRBV18,CASSETGANTEAFF
-,TRBV3-1,CASSQVRSYEQYF
-,TRBV11-3,CASSLYSGLGYTF
TRBD1,TRBV27,CASSIGTGSPASPLHF
-,TRBV10-2,CASSPGGRAPLHF
-,TRBV9,CASSVAPAGEQYF
-,TRBV7-2,CASSSPGGHYF
TRBD1,TRBV9,CASSVGQGDLGYTF
-,TRBV10-3,CAISELLQGVPFF
-,TRBV7-2,CASSPRLGDTQYF
TRBD1,TRBV6-6,CASSYNGRGQPQHF
-,TRBV27,CASSLLGPNTGELFF
TRBD2,TRBV11-3,CASSLSGDTGELFF
TRBD2,TRBV27,CASSLASGAPYEQYF
-,TRBV6-2/TRBV6-3,CASSYSGTKGLYEQYF